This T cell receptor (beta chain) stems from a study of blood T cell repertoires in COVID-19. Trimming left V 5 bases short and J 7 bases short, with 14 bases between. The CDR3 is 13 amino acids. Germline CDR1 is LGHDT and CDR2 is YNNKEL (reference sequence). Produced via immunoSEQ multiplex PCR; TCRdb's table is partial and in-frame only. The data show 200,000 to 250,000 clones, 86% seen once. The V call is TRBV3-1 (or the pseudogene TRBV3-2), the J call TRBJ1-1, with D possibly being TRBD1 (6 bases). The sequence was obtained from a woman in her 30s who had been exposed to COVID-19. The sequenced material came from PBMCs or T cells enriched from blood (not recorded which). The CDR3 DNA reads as TGTGCCAGCAGCGATTCGCAACAGGGTGAAGCTTTCTTT. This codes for CASSDSQQGEAFF.